Sequencing of this T cell receptor (beta chain) was carried out in a study of response to subunit inactivated influenza vaccine. Study-wide findings and caveats: Each seasonal influenza vaccination, the authors suggested, recruits few new T cells.

Points on this clonotype: The antigen remains unidentified.

TCRdb re-derived calls from the RT-PCR reads in MiXCR, one entry per CDR3 protein. The table records approximately 700,000 distinct CDR3 sequences, 15% to 19% of them present only once. The source is a man aged 50 or older who received an inactivated influenza vaccine. The sequenced sample was PBMCs from blood, obtained 12 days after vaccination.

The CDR3 DNA reads as TGTGCCAGCAGCCCCGGGACTCGAAGGAAAGAGGGCTACACCTTC. Its protein product is CASSPGTRRKEGYTF. The gene calls are TRBV11-2 and TRBJ1-2; a weak D match, TRBD1 (5 bases). Trimming stripped 5 bases from V and 8 bases from J, with 21 bases between. The CDR3 loop spans 15 amino acids. The germline CDR1 and CDR2 sequences are SGHAT and FQNNGV. The whole variable domain, remainder taken from reference TRBV11-2 and TRBJ1-2, is EAGVAQSPRYKIIEKRQSVAFWCNPISGHATLYWYQQILGQGPKLLIQFQNNGVVDDSQLPKDRFSAERLKGVDSTLKIQPAKLEDSAVYLCASSPGTRRKEGYTFGSGTRLTVV.